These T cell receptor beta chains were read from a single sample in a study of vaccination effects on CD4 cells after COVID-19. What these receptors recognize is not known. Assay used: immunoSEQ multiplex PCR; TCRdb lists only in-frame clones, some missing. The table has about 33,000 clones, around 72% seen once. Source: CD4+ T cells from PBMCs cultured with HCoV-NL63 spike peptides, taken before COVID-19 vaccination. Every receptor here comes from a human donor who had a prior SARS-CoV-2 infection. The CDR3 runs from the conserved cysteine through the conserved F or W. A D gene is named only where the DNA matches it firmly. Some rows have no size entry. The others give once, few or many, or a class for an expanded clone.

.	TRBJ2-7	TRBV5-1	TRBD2	CASSSETSGPYEQYF	TGCGCCAGCAGCTCGGAGACTAGCGGGCCTTACGAGCAGTACTTC
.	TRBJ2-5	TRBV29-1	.	CSVLERTHQETQYF	TGCAGCGTTCTGGAACGGACCCACCAAGAGACCCAGTACTTC
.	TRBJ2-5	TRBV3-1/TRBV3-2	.	CASSAHPSSRGRGETQYF	TGTGCCAGCAGCGCACACCCCTCGTCCAGGGGGCGGGGGGAGACCCAGTACTTC
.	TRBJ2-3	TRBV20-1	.	CSASTVDSSTDTQYF	TGCAGTGCTAGTACGGTTGATTCTAGCACAGATACGCAGTATTTT
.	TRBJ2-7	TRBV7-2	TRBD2	CASSRTSGLYEQYF	TGTGCCAGCAGCCGGACTAGCGGGCTCTACGAGCAGTACTTC
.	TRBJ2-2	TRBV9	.	CASSVGGGGVGELFF	TGTGCCAGCAGCGTAGGGGGCGGGGGCGTCGGGGAGCTGTTTTTT
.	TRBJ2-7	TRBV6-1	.	CASSEFNQQYF	TGTGCCAGCAGTGAATTCAATCAGCAGTACTTC
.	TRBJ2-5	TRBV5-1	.	CASSQGPLQETQYF	TGCGCCAGCAGCCAGGGACCGCTCCAAGAGACCCAGTACTTC
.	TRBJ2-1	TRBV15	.	CATSRDGRGDYNEQFF	TGTGCCACCAGCAGAGATGGGAGGGGGGACTACAATGAGCAGTTCTTC
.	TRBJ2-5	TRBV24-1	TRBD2	CATKPGLPPETQYF	TGTGCCACGAAACCGGGACTACCGCCAGAGACCCAGTACTTC
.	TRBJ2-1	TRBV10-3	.	CAISESTTSYNEQFF	TGTGCCATCAGTGAGTCGACGACTAGCTACAATGAGCAGTTCTTC
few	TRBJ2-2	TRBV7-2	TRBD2	CASSLAPSGNTGELFF	TGTGCCAGCAGCTTAGCGCCTAGCGGTAACACCGGGGAGCTGTTTTTT
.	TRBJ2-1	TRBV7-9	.	CASSQRIGQRYNEQFF	TGTGCCAGCAGCCAGAGGATCGGCCAACGGTACAATGAGCAGTTCTTC
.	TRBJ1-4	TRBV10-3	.	CAISPYKGPDEKLFF	TGTGCCATCAGCCCTTACAAAGGACCCGATGAAAAACTGTTTTTT
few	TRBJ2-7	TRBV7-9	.	CASSLVSSGYEQYF	TGTGCCAGCAGCTTAGTTAGTAGCGGCTACGAGCAGTACTTC
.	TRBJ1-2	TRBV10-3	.	CATMDAYVGYGYTF	TGTGCCACCATGGACGCTTATGTAGGGTATGGCTACACCTTC
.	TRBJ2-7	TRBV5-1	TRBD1	CASKYEPQGGHEQYF	TGCGCCAGCAAGTACGAACCACAGGGGGGACACGAGCAGTACTTC
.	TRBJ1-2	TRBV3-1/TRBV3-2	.	CASSQQEVSYGYTF	TGTGCCAGCAGCCAGCAGGAAGTAAGTTATGGCTACACCTTC
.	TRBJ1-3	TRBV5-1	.	CASSFDVGTGNTIYF	TGCGCCAGCAGCTTCGACGTGGGAACTGGAAACACCATATATTTT
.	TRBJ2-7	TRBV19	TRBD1	CASSQDRGYEQYF	TGTGCCAGTAGCCAAGACAGGGGGTACGAGCAGTACTTC
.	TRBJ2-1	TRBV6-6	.	CASGSARDFAEQFF	TGTGCCAGCGGGTCGGCCAGGGATTTCGCTGAGCAGTTCTTC
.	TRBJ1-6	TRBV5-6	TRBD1	CASSKGTGNSPLHF	TGTGCCAGCAGCAAGGGGACAGGCAATTCACCCCTCCACTTT
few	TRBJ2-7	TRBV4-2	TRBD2	CASSSGLAGKEQYF	TGTGCCAGCAGCTCGGGACTAGCGGGGAAAGAGCAGTACTTC
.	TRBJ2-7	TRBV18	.	CASSRRRDFSYEQYF	TGTGCCAGCTCTCGCCGGAGAGATTTTTCCTACGAGCAGTACTTC
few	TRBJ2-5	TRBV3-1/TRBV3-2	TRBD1	CASSPTGEETQYF	TGTGCCAGCAGTCCTACAGGGGAAGAGACCCAGTACTTC
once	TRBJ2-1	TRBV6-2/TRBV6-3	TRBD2	CASSPHISGRGNEQFF	TGTGCCAGCAGTCCCCATATTAGCGGGAGAGGGAATGAGCAGTTCTTC
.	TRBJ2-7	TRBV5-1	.	CASSLVGGVPYEQYF	TGCGCCAGCAGCTTGGTTGGGGGAGTTCCCTACGAGCAGTACTTC
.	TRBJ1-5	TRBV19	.	CASSVDRNQPQHF	TGTGCCAGTAGTGTAGACCGCAATCAGCCCCAGCATTTT
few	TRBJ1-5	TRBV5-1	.	CASSLGRQPNQPQHF	TGCGCCAGCAGCTTGGGGCGACAGCCCAATCAGCCCCAGCATTTT
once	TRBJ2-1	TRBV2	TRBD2	CASRRRTSGGKNEQFF	TGTGCCAGCAGGAGAAGGACTAGCGGGGGGAAAAATGAGCAGTTCTTC
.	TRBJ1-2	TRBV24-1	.	CATSPGGGYGYTF	TGTGCCACCAGCCCCGGCGGCGGCTATGGCTACACCTTC
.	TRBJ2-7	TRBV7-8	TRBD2	CASSLASGGASSYEQYF	TGTGCCAGCAGCTTAGCTAGCGGGGGGGCCTCTTCCTACGAGCAGTACTTC
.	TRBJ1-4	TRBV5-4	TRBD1	CASSKTGVDEKLFF	TGTGCCAGCAGCAAAACAGGGGTGGATGAAAAACTGTTTTTT
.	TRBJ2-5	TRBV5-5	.	CASFPAARQETQYF	TGTGCCAGCTTCCCCGCCGCTCGTCAAGAGACCCAGTACTTC
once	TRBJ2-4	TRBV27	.	CASSGYRENIQYF	TGTGCCAGCAGCGGATACAGGGAAAACATTCAGTACTTC
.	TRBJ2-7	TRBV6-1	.	CASSEVRRSYEQYF	TGTGCCAGCAGTGAAGTGAGACGGTCGTACGAGCAGTACTTC
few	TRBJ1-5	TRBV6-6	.	CASSFSGGSNQPQHF	TGTGCCAGCAGTTTCAGTGGGGGGAGCAATCAGCCCCAGCATTTT
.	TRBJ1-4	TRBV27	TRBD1	CASSGQGKGKLFF	TGTGCCAGCAGCGGACAGGGAAAGGGAAAACTGTTTTTT
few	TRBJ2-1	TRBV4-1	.	CASSQLLTRASYNEQFF	TGCGCCAGCAGCCAACTTCTAACTCGGGCCTCCTACAATGAGCAGTTCTTC
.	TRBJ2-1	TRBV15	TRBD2	CATSRVRLAENNEQFF	TGTGCCACCAGCAGAGTTAGACTAGCGGAGAACAATGAGCAGTTCTTC
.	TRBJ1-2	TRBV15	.	CATSRVIGNWGYGYTF	TGTGCCACCAGCAGAGTAATTGGTAATTGGGGCTATGGCTACACCTTC
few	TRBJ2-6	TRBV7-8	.	CASSTRTAHSGANVLTF	TGTGCCAGCAGCACAAGGACAGCCCACTCTGGGGCCAACGTCCTGACTTTC
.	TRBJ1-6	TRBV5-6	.	CASSWGLLGAHNSPLHF	TGTGCCAGCAGCTGGGGGTTGTTGGGGGCGCATAATTCACCCCTCCACTTT
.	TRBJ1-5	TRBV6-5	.	CASRSPHSNQPQHF	TGTGCCAGCAGGAGTCCCCATAGCAATCAGCCCCAGCATTTT
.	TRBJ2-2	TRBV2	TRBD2	CASSVRTSGPGELFF	TGTGCCAGCAGTGTAAGGACTAGCGGGCCCGGGGAGCTGTTTTTT
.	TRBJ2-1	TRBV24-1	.	CATSDFSGRGDIVNEQFF	TGTGCCACCAGTGATTTTTCAGGACGTGGGGACATTGTGAATGAGCAGTTCTTC
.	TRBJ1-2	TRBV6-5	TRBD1	CASSRTGGTGYTF	TGTGCCAGCAGTCGGACAGGGGGTACTGGCTACACCTTC
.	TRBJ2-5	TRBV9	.	CASSVAGAETQYF	TGTGCCAGCAGCGTAGCGGGCGCGGAGACCCAGTACTTC
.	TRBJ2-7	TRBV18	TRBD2	CASSETSGDYEQYF	TGTGCCAGCTCAGAGACTAGCGGGGACTACGAGCAGTACTTC
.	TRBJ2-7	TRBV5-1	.	CASSFLTGAREQYF	TGCGCCAGCAGCTTCTTGACAGGAGCCAGGGAGCAGTACTTC
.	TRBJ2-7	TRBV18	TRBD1	CASSAGTGTYEQYF	TGTGCCAGCTCGGCCGGGACAGGGACTTACGAGCAGTACTTC
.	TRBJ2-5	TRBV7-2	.	CASSPRARDQETQYF	TGTGCCAGCAGCCCCCGGGCCCGCGACCAAGAGACCCAGTACTTC
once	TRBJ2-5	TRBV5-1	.	CASTKGRGAIQETQYF	TGCGCCAGCACTAAGGGCAGGGGGGCCATCCAAGAGACCCAGTACTTC
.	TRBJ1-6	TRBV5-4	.	CASSRSGGTDNSPLHF	TGTGCCAGCAGCAGGAGTGGGGGAACCGATAATTCACCCCTCCACTTT
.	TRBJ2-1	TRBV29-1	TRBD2	CSVGLAGAYSYNEQFF	TGCAGCGTTGGACTAGCGGGGGCCTACTCCTACAATGAGCAGTTCTTC
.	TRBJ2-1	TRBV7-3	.	CASSLDRFGTQQFF	TGTGCCAGCAGCTTAGATAGGTTCGGGACCCAGCAGTTCTTC
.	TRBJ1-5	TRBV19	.	CASSISGVGSNQPQHF	TGTGCCAGTAGTATCTCCGGGGTGGGGAGCAATCAGCCCCAGCATTTT